Below are 13 T cell receptor beta chains sequenced from a single sample in a study of shared clonotypes between healthy human individuals. Data came from immunoSEQ multiplex PCR; TCRdb stores just in-frame clones and leaves some out. This table holds over 2 million clones, over 85% found once. Naive CD8 cells, CD45RO-negative and positively selected for CCR7, excluded terminally differentiated effector memory CD45RA+ cells. The sequencing sample was made of naive CD8+ T cells sorted from blood. Every receptor here comes from a man aged 18 to 30 in good health.

The chain has TRBV28 and TRBJ2-3; unclear D gene. The CDR3 length is 15 residues. With 3 bases removed from V and 3 bases from J, the gap between germline ends came to 13 bases. The germline V gene has CDR1 MDHEN and CDR2 SYDVKM. The CDR3 is CASSFFLGETDTQYF. The CDR3 nucleotides read TGTGCCAGCAGTTTCTTTTTGGGTGAAACAGATACGCAGTATTTT. The whole variable domain, filled in from reference TRBV28 and TRBJ2-3, reads DVKVTQSSRYLVKRTGEKVFLECVQDMDHENMFWYRQDPGLGLRLIYFSYDVKMKEKGDIPEGYSVSREKKERFSLILESASTNQTSMYLCASSFFLGETDTQYFGPGTRLTVL.

The gene calls are TRBV7-2 and TRBJ2-1, with a possible D match to TRBD1 (5 bases). V shed 5 bases and J shed 0 bases, with 11 bases lying between them. This CDR3 is built from 15 residues. Germline V gene sequence: CDR1 SGHTA, CDR2 FQGNSA. CDR3 amino acids: CASSPEGASYNEQFF. CDR3 bases: TGTGCCAGCAGCCCCGAAGGGGCCTCCTACAATGAGCAGTTCTTC. The complete variable domain, with remaining parts taken from reference TRBV7-2 and TRBJ2-1, reads GAGVSQSPSNKVTEKGKDVELRCDPISGHTALYWYRQSLGQGLEFLIYFQGNSAPDKSGLPSDRFSAERTGGSVSTLTIQRTQQEDSAVYLCASSPEGASYNEQFFGPGTRLTVL.

The rearrangement joins TRBV28 to TRBJ2-6; D gene unclear. CDR3 length equals 14 residues. CDR1 MDHEN and CDR2 SYDVKM come from the germline V gene. The germline V and J ends were trimmed by 6 bases and 2 bases, with 8 bases remaining between them. CDR3 DNA sequence: TGTGCCAGCAGCTCTCGTCCTGGGGCCAACGTCCTGACTTTC. Translated, it gives CASSSRPGANVLTF.

The rearrangement joins TRBV28 to TRBJ1-5; TRBD1 is a possible D gene (6 bases). This CDR3 is 15 amino acids long. V lost 7 bases and J 5 bases, leaving 18 bases between the germline ends. Per the germline V gene, CDR1 is MDHEN and CDR2 is SYDVKM. The CDR3 DNA reads TGTGCCAGCACACTCGCAACAGGGATCTATCAGCCCCAGCATTTT. Protein product: CASTLATGIYQPQHF.

The chain joins TRBV30 to TRBJ1-4; D unresolved. With 4 bases removed from V and 8 bases from J, the gap between germline ends came to 17 bases. The length of the CDR3 is 14 residues. Germline values: CDR1 GTSNPN, CDR2 SVGIG (reference sequence). CDR3 sequence reads: CAWTPGLSEEKLFF. CDR3 nucleotide sequence: TGTGCCTGGACTCCTGGGCTGTCGGAGGAAAAACTGTTTTTT.

This chain links TRBV18 with TRBJ2-6; D is unresolved. V was shortened by 0 bases and J by 0 bases, with 18 bases between the two germline ends. The germline CDR1 and CDR2 sequences are KGHSH and LQKENI. The CDR3 is made up of 20 amino acids. The CDR3 is CASSPPGLDGDASGANVLTF. CDR3 bases: TGTGCCAGCTCACCACCCGGTCTTGATGGAGATGCCTCTGGGGCCAACGTCCTGACTTTC.

This chain connects TRBV7-6 to TRBJ1-4; D is possibly TRBD1 (5 bases). The CDR3 covers 16 residues. Germline V gene data show CDR1 as SGHVS and CDR2 as FNYEAQ. Trimming cost V 6 bases and J 3 bases, with 17 bases left between them. CDR3: CASRSGSGGPNEKLFF. CDR3 DNA: TGTGCCAGCAGGTCTGGTAGTGGGGGACCTAATGAAAAACTGTTTTTT.

This rearrangement joins TRBV30 to TRBJ2-1; TRBD2 aligns across 7 bases. This CDR3 spans 15 amino acids. The junction had 6 bases not matched to a gene; V was cut back by 0 bases and J by 4 bases. Germline CDR1 and CDR2: GTSNPN and SVGIG (reference sequence). Here the CDR3 DNA reads TGTGCCTGGAGTGTAACGGCTAGCGGATACAATGAGCAGTTCTTC. Its translation: CAWSVTASGYNEQFF.

This clone was seen only once. This chain links TRBV2 with TRBJ2-5; 11 nucleotides match TRBD2. The V gene end was trimmed by 8 bases and the J gene end by 5 bases; junction bases not matched to a gene: 13. The CDR3 spans 16 residues. Germline CDR1 SNHLY, CDR2 FYNNEI. DNA for the CDR3: TGTGCCAGCCGAGAGACTAGCGGGATGCAGAGGGAGACCCAGTACTTC. This sequence encodes CASRETSGMQRETQYF.

V and J are TRBV5-5 and TRBJ2-7; unclear D gene. V was pared by 0 bases and J by 3 bases, with 7 bases between. CDR3 length: 13 residues. CDR1 SGHKS and CDR2 YYEKEE come from the germline V gene (reference sequence). The CDR3 DNA reads as TGTGCCAGCAGCTTGGAGGCCGGCTACGAGCAGTACTTC. Protein sequence: CASSLEAGYEQYF.

The chain combines TRBV6-5 with TRBJ2-1; 7 nucleotides agree with TRBD2. V lost 2 bases, J lost 14 bases, and 6 bases stayed unmatched. The V gene's germline CDR1 is MNHEY and CDR2 SVGAGI. This CDR3 spans 12 amino acids. The CDR3 region has the DNA TGTGCCAGCAGTTACCAGGCGGGGGATGAGTTCTTC. Translating it yields CASSYQAGDEFF.

This clone was seen a single time. The rearrangement joins TRBV7-6 to TRBJ2-7, with 9 bases aligning to TRBD1. Trimming took 4 bases from V and 5 from J; bases not matched to a gene: 6. This CDR3 contains 14 residues. The germline CDR1 and CDR2 sequences are SGHVS and FNYEAQ. The DNA for the CDR3 is TGTGCCAGCAGCTCACCGGACAGGGGCGACGAGCAGTACTTC. This sequence encodes CASSSPDRGDEQYF.

The CDR3 DNA follows: TGTGCCAGCAGCTTAGCGGGACAGATCGGGCAGTTCTTC. Amino acid sequence: CASSLAGQIGQFF. The chain is built from TRBV7-8 and TRBJ2-1, with 7 bases identical to TRBD1. V shed 0 bases, J shed 12 bases, and the junction held 5 bases outside the gene matches. Germline assignment: CDR1 SGHVS and CDR2 FQNEAQ. The length of the CDR3 is 13 residues. Full variable domain (missing parts from reference TRBV7-8 and TRBJ2-1): GAGVSQSPRYKVAKRGQDVALRCDPISGHVSLFWYQQALGQGPEFLTYFQNEAQLDKSGLPSDRFFAERPEGSVSTLKIQRTQQEDSAVYLCASSLAGQIGQFFGPGTRLTVL.